This T cell receptor (beta chain) is from a study of T cells in Graves' hyperthyroidism and ophthalmopathy. Study observations and caveats: The model made its ophthalmopathy prediction, and onset followed a median approximately six months later.

At least ten counts were recorded for this clonotype. Its antigen is as yet unknown. Template material for amplifying TCR beta CDR3 regions consisted of RNA transcripts. HTBI primers drove first-round RT-PCR of the TCR CDR3. One entry per CDR3 protein results from TCRdb running MiXCR on the multiplex PCR reads. The data contain 530,000 or so distinct CDR3 sequences, about 24% of them singletons. CDR3 length equals 13 residues. Trimming stripped 8 bases from V and 4 bases from J, with 11 bases between. From germline, CDR1 is MNHEY and CDR2 SVGAGI. This TCR came from a woman under 40 with Graves' ophthalmopathy. Sequences were obtained from blood. The rearrangement joins TRBV6-5 to TRBJ2-2; tentative D call: TRBD2 (5 bases). In nucleotides, the CDR3 is TGTGCCAGCGAGGGTTTTGGCACCGGGGAGCTGTTTTTT. It translates to CASEGFGTGELFF.